The 2 T cell receptor beta chains presented below share a single source sample, sequenced in a study of T cells in Graves' hyperthyroidism and ophthalmopathy. Using RNA transcripts as the source, TCR beta CDR3 regions were amplified. HTBI primers were used for first-round RT-PCR of the TCR CDR3. TCRdb re-called the multiplex PCR reads through MiXCR, storing one row per CDR3 protein. This table has around 760,000 distinct CDR3 sequences, approximately 40% appearing once. The material sequenced was blood. The receptors stem from a woman aged 40 to 50 with Graves' hyperthyroidism.

Notes on this clonotype: At one boundary the junction diverges from the germline segment, which might be a read error. The rearrangement links TRBV11-2 to TRBJ1-1, with a possible D match to TRBD1 (5 bases). Per the germline V gene, CDR1 is SGHAT and CDR2 is FQNNGV. The CDR3 has 13 residues. As DNA, the CDR3 is TGTGCCAGCAGCTTAGTATGGGGGTCTGAAGCTCTCTTT. This sequence encodes CASSLVWGSEALF.

This clonotype turned up a few times. This sequence joins TRBV5-5 and TRBJ2-7; 8 nucleotides align to TRBD2. The junction had 8 bases not matched to a gene; V was cut back by 4 bases and J by 5 bases. The CDR3 is 14 amino acids. CDR1 is SGHKS, CDR2 YYEKEE, per germline (reference sequence). This CDR3 reads CASSPGLGDHEQYF. CDR3 nucleotides: TGTGCCAGCAGCCCGGGACTAGGGGACCACGAGCAGTACTTC.